Presented here are 8 T cell receptor beta chains from one specimen sequenced in a study of blood T cell repertoires in COVID-19. Using immunoSEQ multiplex PCR, the repertoire was profiled, and TCRdb retains in-frame clones only, with some absent. The sample consists of approximately 260,000 clones, 75% to 95% of them appearing once. Sequenced: PBMCs or T cells enriched from blood (not recorded which). The source is a woman between 18 and 29 years old who had recovered from COVID-19.

The chain has TRBV4-1 and TRBJ2-3; 10 positions match TRBD2. This CDR3 has 15 amino acids. V was pared by 3 bases and J by 6 bases, with 6 bases of the junction left unmatched. CDR1 and CDR2 from the germline V gene are MGHRA and YSYEKL. CDR3 in amino acids: CASSHAGTSADTQYF. The CDR3 DNA reads as TGCGCCAGCAGCCACGCCGGGACTAGCGCCGATACGCAGTATTTT.

V and J are TRBV7-2 and TRBJ2-7, with D maybe TRBD1 (6 bases). Germline-derived CDR1 and CDR2 are SGHTA and FQGNSA. The CDR3 runs to 12 residues. Trimming left V 0 bases short and J 7 bases short, with 7 bases between. The CDR3 sequence: CASSLARGEQYF. The CDR3 nucleotides read TGTGCCAGCAGCTTAGCCAGGGGTGAGCAGTACTTC.

The chain recombines TRBV6-6 with TRBJ2-4, with 9 bases that match TRBD2. The ends lost 0 bases at V and 6 bases at J; junction bases unmatched: 6. Germline CDR1 is MNHNY and CDR2 is SVGAGI (reference sequence). The CDR3 has 16 residues. This CDR3 reads CASSYSVAGDRNIQYF. The CDR3, as DNA: TGTGCCAGCAGTTACTCGGTAGCGGGAGATCGAAACATTCAGTACTTC.

In this sample, this clone turned up once. CDR3 sequence: CASSQDWIAGDRSYEQYF. For the CDR3, the DNA is TGCGCCAGCAGCCAAGATTGGATAGCGGGGGACCGCTCCTACGAGCAGTACTTC. The chain links TRBV4-3 to TRBJ2-7; 9 nucleotides align to TRBD2. The CDR3 is 18 amino acids. Germline V gene lookup returns CDR1 LGHNA and CDR2 YSLEER. Trimming at V came to 0 bases and at J to 0 bases, leaving 9 bases not matched to a gene.

The V call is TRBV29-1, the J call TRBJ1-1; possibly TRBD1 for D (6 bases). The CDR3 is 13 residues long. Germline assignment: CDR1 SQVTM and CDR2 ANQGSEA. With 6 bases removed from V and 6 bases from J, the gap between germline ends came to 17 bases. The CDR3 is CSVSLTGRAEAFF. CDR3 sequence (DNA): TGCAGCGTAAGCCTGACAGGAAGGGCTGAAGCTTTCTTT. The full variable domain, its missing parts supplied by reference TRBV29-1 and TRBJ1-1, is SAVISQKPSRDICQRGTSLTIQCQVDSQVTMMFWYRQQPGQSLTLIATANQGSEATYESGFVIDKFPISRPNLTFSTLTVSNMSPEDSSIYLCSVSLTGRAEAFFGQGTRLTVV.

V usage is TRBV19 and J usage is TRBJ1-1; D possibly corresponds to TRBD1 (5 bases). V was cut by 5 bases and J by 0 bases, with 16 bases left in between. The CDR3 has 16 amino acids. Germline V CDR1 and CDR2: LNHDA, SQIVND (reference sequence). The CDR3 is CASSPRQILVNTEAFF. CDR3 DNA: TGTGCCAGTAGTCCCCGACAGATTCTAGTGAACACTGAAGCTTTCTTT.

The genes are TRBV19 and TRBJ1-5; D is undetermined. The CDR3 is 14 residues long. CDR1 is LNHDA and CDR2 is SQIVND in the germline V gene (reference sequence). V was trimmed by 0 bases and J by 4 bases, leaving 7 bases between them. CDR3 region: CASSIDQRNQPQHF. The CDR3 nucleotides read TGTGCCAGTAGTATAGATCAGAGGAATCAGCCCCAGCATTTT.

V usage is TRBV18 and J usage is TRBJ2-2, with 8 bases aligning to TRBD1. CDR1 and CDR2 from the germline V gene are KGHSH and LQKENI. This CDR3 spans 17 amino acids. Trimming at V came to 6 bases and at J to 5 bases, leaving 14 bases not matched to a gene. In DNA form, the CDR3 reads TGTGCCAGCTCCCCTGCGGCTCGACAGGGGATAACCGGGGAGCTGTTTTTT. Amino acids: CASSPAARQGITGELFF.